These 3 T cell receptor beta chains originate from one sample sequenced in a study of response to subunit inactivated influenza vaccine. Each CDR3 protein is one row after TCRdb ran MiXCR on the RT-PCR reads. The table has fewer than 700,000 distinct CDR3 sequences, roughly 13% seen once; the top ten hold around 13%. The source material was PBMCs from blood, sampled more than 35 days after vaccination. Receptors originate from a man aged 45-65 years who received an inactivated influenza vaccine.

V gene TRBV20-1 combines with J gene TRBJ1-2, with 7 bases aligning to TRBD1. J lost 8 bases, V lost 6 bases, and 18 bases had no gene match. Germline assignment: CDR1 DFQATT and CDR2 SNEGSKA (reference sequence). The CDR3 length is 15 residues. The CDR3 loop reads CSANPTGASVGGYTF. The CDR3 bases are TGCAGTGCAAACCCCACAGGGGCATCAGTCGGCGGCTACACCTTC.

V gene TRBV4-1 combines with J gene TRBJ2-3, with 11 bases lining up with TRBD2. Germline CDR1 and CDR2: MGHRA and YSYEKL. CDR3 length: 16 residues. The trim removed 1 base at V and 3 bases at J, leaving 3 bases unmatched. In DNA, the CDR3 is TGCGCCAGCAGCCAAGGCGGGACTAGCGGTACAGATACGCAGTATTTT. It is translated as CASSQGGTSGTDTQYF.

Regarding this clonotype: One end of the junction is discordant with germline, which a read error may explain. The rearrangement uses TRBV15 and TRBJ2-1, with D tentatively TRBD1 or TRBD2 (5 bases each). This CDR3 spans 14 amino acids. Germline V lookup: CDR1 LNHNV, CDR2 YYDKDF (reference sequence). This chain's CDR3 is CATSGDRDGSEQFF. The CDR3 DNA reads TGTGCCACCAGCGGAGATCGGGACGGAAGCGAGCAGTTCTTC.